Below, 22 T cell receptor beta chains from the same sample are listed, as sequenced in a study of long-term antiretroviral therapy in people with HIV. Investigators performed immunoSEQ version v3.0 at survey level. Method: immunoSEQ multiplex PCR; TCRdb's copy keeps in-frame clones and lacks some. The top ten hold about 1.9% of the sample, which has more than 25,000 clones, 97% seen once. The sample here was unsorted PBMCs, taken 7.6 years after starting antiretroviral therapy. The receptor set was obtained from a man between 25 and 39 years old with HIV.

The chain links TRBV7-2 to TRBJ2-5; D might be TRBD2 (5 bases). CDR3 size: 13 residues. The germline V gene has CDR1 SGHTA and CDR2 FQGNSA. With 2 bases removed from V and 5 bases from J, the gap between germline ends came to 9 bases. The CDR3 spells CASSLLAGETQYF. The CDR3, as DNA: TGTGCCAGCAGCTTACTAGCCGGGGAGACCCAGTACTTC. The full variable domain, its missing parts supplied by reference TRBV7-2 and TRBJ2-5, is GAGVSQSPSNKVTEKGKDVELRCDPISGHTALYWYRQSLGQGLEFLIYFQGNSAPDKSGLPSDRFSAERTGGSVSTLTIQRTQQEDSAVYLCASSLLAGETQYFGPGTRLLVL.

As DNA, the CDR3 is TGTGCCAGCAGTGGAGGGGTATATGGCTACACCTTC. This translates into CASSGGVYGYTF. The chain carries TRBV6-5 and TRBJ1-2; possible D gene TRBD1, 5 bases. Trimming left V 5 bases short and J 5 bases short, with 9 bases between. The germline gives CDR1 MNHEY, CDR2 SVGAGI. The CDR3 sequence is 12 residues long.

The chain has TRBV7-9 and TRBJ2-3; D unclear. Germline values: CDR1 SEHNR, CDR2 FQNEAQ (reference sequence). V lost 9 bases and J 0 bases, leaving 13 bases between the germline ends. The CDR3 runs 14 residues. The CDR3 protein is CASWDLTSTDTQYF. DNA for the CDR3: TGTGCCAGTTGGGATCTGACTAGCACAGATACGCAGTATTTT.

CDR3 residues: CASSQDPVDTQYF. The CDR3 DNA reads as TGTGCCAGCAGCCAAGATCCCGTAGATACGCAGTATTTT. This rearrangement joins TRBV14 to TRBJ2-3, with D uncertain. The CDR3 totals 13 residues. Germline V gene sequence: CDR1 SGHDN, CDR2 FVKESK. Trimming pared 0 bases from V and 5 bases from J, leaving 6 bases between.

This chain uses TRBV7-9 with TRBJ2-3; D might be TRBD2 (6 bases). The CDR3 length is 15 residues. V lost 5 bases to trimming and J lost 2 bases, with 14 bases between them. Germline CDR1 reads SEHNR; CDR2 reads FQNEAQ (reference sequence). CDR3 DNA sequence: TGTGCCAGCAGCCACTCGCGGGGAATCACAGATACGCAGTATTTT. Its protein is CASSHSRGITDTQYF. Looking up the rest from reference TRBV7-9 and TRBJ2-3 gives the full variable domain: DTGVSQNPRHKITKRGQNVTFRCDPISEHNRLYWYRQTLGQGPEFLTYFQNEAQLEKSRLLSDRFSAERPKGSFSTLEIQRTEQGDSAMYLCASSHSRGITDTQYFGPGTRLTVL.

The chain combines TRBV4-2 with TRBJ1-4, with 8 bases that match TRBD1. The CDR3 is made up of 18 amino acids. V lost 3 bases and J lost 0; bases outside the gene matches: 9. Germline V gene data show CDR1 as LGHNA and CDR2 as YNFKEQ. The CDR3 protein is CASSHEHGQGSTNEKLFF. CDR3 coding DNA: TGTGCCAGCAGCCACGAACACGGACAGGGCTCAACTAATGAAAAACTGTTTTTT.

The chain has TRBV9 and TRBJ2-2; TRBD2 agrees at 8 bases. The CDR3 is 14 amino acids. Germline assignment: CDR1 SGDLS and CDR2 YYNGEE. The V gene end was trimmed by 4 bases and the J gene end by 5 bases; junction bases not matched to a gene: 4. CDR3 residues: CASSPSGRTGELFF. CDR3 in DNA: TGTGCCAGCAGCCCCAGCGGGAGAACCGGGGAGCTGTTTTTT.

The J gene is TRBJ2-2, the V gene TRBV19, with D perhaps matching TRBD2 (6 bases). The V and J ends lost 10 bases and 1 base respectively, with 13 bases between them. There are 14 residues in the CDR3. Germline assignment: CDR1 LNHDA and CDR2 SQIVND (reference sequence). The CDR3: CATWGEENTGELFF. The CDR3 DNA reads as TGTGCCACCTGGGGGGAGGAGAACACCGGGGAGCTGTTTTTT. The full variable domain, completed using reference TRBV19 and TRBJ2-2, is DGGITQSPKYLFRKEGQNVTLSCEQNLNHDAMYWYRQDPGQGLRLIYYSQIVNDFQKGDIAEGYSVSREKKESFPLTVTSAQKNPTAFYLCATWGEENTGELFFGEGSRLTVL.

The chain couples TRBV6-4 to TRBJ2-1, with D hard to call. The CDR3 runs 16 residues. Trimming stripped 0 bases from V and 0 bases from J, with 9 bases between. Germline CDR1 is MRHNA and CDR2 is SNTAGT. In nucleotides, the CDR3 is TGTGCCAGCAGTGACTCTAGCAGCAGCTCCTACAATGAGCAGTTCTTC. It translates to CASSDSSSSSYNEQFF.

The chain carries TRBV7-6 and TRBJ2-7; D not certain. CDR1 SGHVS and CDR2 FNYEAQ come from the germline V gene. The CDR3 runs to 11 residues. The V end was cut by 4 bases, the J end by 3 bases, with 4 bases between. The CDR3 DNA sequence: TGTGCCAGCAGCTCCAACTACGAGCAGTACTTC. Protein: CASSSNYEQYF.

V gene TRBV6-1 combines with J gene TRBJ2-7; D is ambiguous. Germline lookup yields CDR1 MNHNS and CDR2 SASEGT. Trimming removed 6 bases at V and 10 bases at J, with 13 bases between. The CDR3 consists of 11 residues. For the CDR3, the DNA is TGTGCCAGCAGCGGGCCGGCGGAACAGTACTTC. This sequence encodes CASSGPAEQYF.

The CDR3 DNA follows: TGTGCCAGCAGTTATCGACAGGGCTTGAACACTGAAGCTTTCTTT. Encoded protein: CASSYRQGLNTEAFF. This chain joins TRBV6-5 and TRBJ1-1, with 7 bases matching TRBD1. There are 15 residues in the CDR3. Unmatched junction bases numbered 4, after V lost 3 bases and J lost 0 bases. Germline loops: CDR1 MNHEY, CDR2 SVGAGI.

The gene calls are TRBV7-3 and TRBJ2-5; no clear D gene. The CDR3 contains 15 residues. Between the trimmed V and J ends, which lost 2 bases and 5 bases, there was a span of 15 bases. The germline V gene has CDR1 SGHTA and CDR2 FQGTGA. The CDR3 sequence is CASSLYGGGRETQYF. CDR3 nucleotides: TGTGCCAGCAGCTTATACGGTGGTGGTCGTGAGACCCAGTACTTC.

The chain recombines TRBV2 with TRBJ1-3; TRBD1 matches at 8 bases. The CDR3 consists of 15 residues. Germline assignment: CDR1 SNHLY and CDR2 FYNNEI. After removal of 4 bases from V and 4 bases from J, the junction contained 6 bases not matched to a gene. CDR3 DNA sequence: TGTGCCAGCAGTGGCCGACAGGGGATGGGAAACACCATATATTTT. Amino acids: CASSGRQGMGNTIYF.

This chain uses TRBV11-2 with TRBJ2-7; D possibly matches TRBD1 or TRBD2 (5 bases each). Trimming pared 1 base from V and 3 bases from J, leaving 7 bases between. Germline CDR1 SGHAT, CDR2 FQNNGV. This CDR3 has 13 amino acids. The CDR3 DNA sequence: TGTGCCAGCAGCTTAGTGGGGGTCTACGAGCAGTACTTC. Protein product: CASSLVGVYEQYF.

The V gene is TRBV6-5, the J gene TRBJ1-1; TRBD1 agrees at 11 bases. The CDR3 loop spans 15 amino acids. The V segment lost 5 bases and the J segment 4 bases; nucleotides outside the gene matches: 6. CDR1 and CDR2 from the germline V gene are MNHEY and SVGAGI. This chain's CDR3 is CASSLLGTGGTEAFF. In nucleotides, the CDR3 is TGTGCCAGCAGTCTTCTCGGGACAGGGGGCACTGAAGCTTTCTTT.

This chain links TRBV7-9 with TRBJ1-2; 7 positions agree with TRBD1. With V trimmed by 1 base and J by 8 bases, 13 bases remained unmatched. Germline V CDR1 and CDR2: SEHNR, FQNEAQ (reference sequence). This CDR3 contains 16 residues. DNA for the CDR3: TGTGCCAGCAGCTTAGTCAGCAAGGGGGACAGAGACGGCTACACCTTC. Translated: CASSLVSKGDRDGYTF.

This chain joins TRBV27 and TRBJ2-2; 12 nucleotides match TRBD1. Germline values: CDR1 MNHEY, CDR2 SMNVEV (reference sequence). CDR3 length equals 16 residues. The J segment lost 4 bases and the V segment lost 5 bases, leaving 5 bases of the junction unmatched. Here the CDR3 DNA reads TGTGCCAGCAGTGAGGGACAGGGGGCTCGCACCGGGGAGCTGTTTTTT. Translation: CASSEGQGARTGELFF.

J is TRBJ2-7 and V is TRBV7-2; 7 positions match TRBD2. From germline, CDR1 is SGHTA and CDR2 FQGNSA. The CDR3 has 19 residues. Unmatched junction bases numbered 24, after V lost 3 bases and J lost 7 bases. CDR3 residues: CASSFIRVPGGGVHLEQYF. The CDR3 nucleotides are TGTGCCAGCAGCTTCATTAGGGTCCCTGGGGGGGGAGTCCATTTAGAGCAGTACTTC.

This clone occurred once. CDR3 DNA sequence: TGTGCCAGCAAACTCAGGGGACTAGACGTCTACGAGCAGTACTTC. This translates into CASKLRGLDVYEQYF. The V and J genes are TRBV28 and TRBJ2-7; TRBD2 matches 8 bases. Trimming took 7 bases from V and 3 from J; bases not matched to a gene: 11. Germline loops: CDR1 MDHEN, CDR2 SYDVKM. This CDR3 spans 15 amino acids.

This clone was seen only once. The chain carries TRBV27 and TRBJ1-1, with no clear D. V lost 2 bases to trimming and J lost 6 bases, with 10 bases between them. Looked up from germline, CDR1 is MNHEY and CDR2 is SMNVEV (reference sequence). The CDR3 has 13 amino acids. In nucleotides, the CDR3 is TGTGCCAGCAGTTTAACAGCGACGGCTGAAGCTTTCTTT. Translation: CASSLTATAEAFF.

The rearrangement joins TRBV7-3 to TRBJ2-1; TRBD2 agrees at 9 bases. V was clipped by 7 bases and J by 7 bases; unmatched bases: 14. The germline gives CDR1 SGHTA, CDR2 FQGTGA. The CDR3 extends over 16 amino acids. DNA of the CDR3: TGTGCCAGCACAGTTGACGGCCTAAGCGGGGGGAATGAGCAGTTCTTC. Translated: CASTVDGLSGGNEQFF.